This T cell receptor (beta chain) was retrieved from a study of blood T cell repertoires in COVID-19. Study at large: Acute and convalescent COVID-19 specimens originated in the United States, Italy and Spain. Sample material is recorded as cDNA or gDNA derived from T cells, B-cell-depleted T cells, or PBMCs.

Clones were sequenced by immunoSEQ multiplex PCR, and TCRdb holds only the in-frame ones, with some missing. The data hold around 270,000 clones, with around 89% observed a single time. The germline V gene encodes CDR1 SGHAT and CDR2 FQNNGV. Trimming stripped 2 bases from V and 2 bases from J, with 8 bases between. The CDR3 length is 14 residues. The rearrangement uses TRBV11-2 and TRBJ2-3; D is unclear. Sequenced material: peripheral blood. The sequence came from a man aged 25 to 45 with acute or convalescent COVID-19. The CDR3 region has the DNA TGTGCCAGCAGCTTAAATAGAAACACAGATACGCAGTATTTT. Amino acid sequence: CASSLNRNTDTQYF.